These 25 T cell receptor beta chains came from one sample sequenced in a study of blood T cell repertoires in COVID-19. Profiled with immunoSEQ multiplex PCR; TCRdb holds only in-frame clones, not every one. The profile shows about 90,000 clones, approximately 91% of them singletons. The sequencing input was peripheral blood. These receptors all stem from a woman in her seventies with acute or convalescent COVID-19.

This chain connects TRBV28 to TRBJ2-4; 8 bases are shared with TRBD1. CDR3 length: 18 amino acids. After removal of 4 bases from V and 0 bases from J, the junction contained 11 bases not matched to a gene. Germline CDR1 and CDR2: MDHEN and SYDVKM. The CDR3 DNA sequence: TGTGCCAGCAGTTCGGACAGGGATGGAGGCTTAGCCAAAAACATTCAGTACTTC. Residues: CASSSDRDGGLAKNIQYF.

The chain joins TRBV28 to TRBJ1-1; no firm D call. The V gene's germline CDR1 is MDHEN and CDR2 SYDVKM. V lost 1 base, J lost 2 bases, and 8 bases lay in between. The CDR3 loop spans 14 amino acids. DNA for the CDR3: TGTGCCAGCAGTTTATTGGACTTTAACACTGAAGCTTTCTTT. Its translation: CASSLLDFNTEAFF.

The chain links TRBV24-1 to TRBJ1-2, with unresolved D. V lost 4 bases, J lost 5 bases, and 10 bases lay in between. The CDR3 sequence is 13 residues long. Germline V gene data show CDR1 as KGHDR and CDR2 as SFDVKD. This CDR3 is CATSETPQYGYTF. DNA of the CDR3: TGTGCCACCAGTGAAACCCCCCAGTATGGCTACACCTTC.

The V gene is TRBV3-1 (or the pseudogene TRBV3-2), the J gene TRBJ2-5, with TRBD2 matching 8 bases. The CDR3 has 17 residues. The germline V gene has CDR1 LGHDT and CDR2 YNNKEL (reference sequence). J lost 2 bases, V lost 0 bases, and 8 bases had no gene match. The CDR3 coding sequence is TGTGCCAGCAGCCAAGATCCCGTGCGGGGGGCGCAAGAGACCCAGTACTTC. This codes for CASSQDPVRGAQETQYF.

CDR3 nucleotides: TGTGCCAGCAGCTCCCGGGACATTGGAAACACCATATATTTT. This encodes CASSSRDIGNTIYF. The chain recombines TRBV11-3 with TRBJ1-3, with D possibly TRBD1 on 6 matching bases. V gave up 4 bases and J gave up 3 bases, with 10 bases separating them. This CDR3 region has 14 residues. The germline V gene encodes CDR1 SGHNT and CDR2 YENEEA.

The chain has TRBV6-5 and TRBJ2-1; 10 nucleotides align to TRBD2. The CDR3 totals 15 residues. Trimming at V came to 6 bases and at J to 1 base, leaving 3 bases not matched to a gene. CDR1 and CDR2 (germline): MNHEY, SVGAGI. The CDR3 spells CASRKAGGSYNEQFF. In DNA form, the CDR3 reads TGTGCCAGCAGAAAAGCGGGAGGGTCCTACAATGAGCAGTTCTTC.

The V gene is TRBV4-1, the J gene TRBJ1-5; TRBD1 matches at 7 bases. Trimming took 5 bases from V and 6 from J; bases not matched to a gene: 10. Germline V gene lookup returns CDR1 MGHRA and CDR2 YSYEKL. This CDR3 has 15 residues. The CDR3 nucleotides read TGCGCCAGCAGCAACCGACAGGGAGAAATTCAGCCCCAGCATTTT. Translation gives CASSNRQGEIQPQHF.

The rearrangement links TRBV19 to TRBJ2-5, with TRBD2 as a possible D gene (6 bases). This CDR3 spans 15 amino acids. Trimming removed 4 bases from V and 4 bases from J, with 16 bases in between. CDR1 and CDR2 from the germline V gene are LNHDA and SQIVND (reference sequence). This chain's CDR3 is CASSTPGLARETQYF. The CDR3 nucleotides read TGTGCCAGTAGTACTCCAGGCCTAGCGAGAGAGACCCAGTACTTC.

The chain couples TRBV19 to TRBJ2-5, with 12 bases fitting TRBD1. V trimming: 3 bases; J trimming: 5 bases; junction bases outside the gene matches: 7. This CDR3 has 16 residues. Germline values: CDR1 LNHDA, CDR2 SQIVND (reference sequence). This CDR3 reads CASSIGTGGLGETQYF. The DNA of the CDR3 is TGTGCCAGTAGTATCGGGACAGGGGGCCTGGGGGAGACCCAGTACTTC.

The chain employs TRBV2 and TRBJ2-1; 9 positions agree with TRBD1. Germline lookup yields CDR1 SNHLY and CDR2 FYNNEI. V was clipped by 6 bases and J by 5 bases; unmatched bases: 5. The CDR3 consists of 14 residues. The chain's CDR3 is CASRSGTGNNEQFF. CDR3 coding DNA: TGTGCCAGCAGATCCGGGACAGGGAACAATGAGCAGTTCTTC.

The chain is built from TRBV9 and TRBJ2-3; no clear D. CDR1 is SGDLS and CDR2 is YYNGEE in the germline V gene. Trimming removed 3 bases at V and 0 bases at J, with 8 bases between. The CDR3 has 14 residues. CDR3 loop: CASSAQLSTDTQYF. The CDR3 DNA sequence: TGTGCCAGCAGCGCACAATTAAGCACAGATACGCAGTATTTT.

V is TRBV7-2 and J is TRBJ2-1; 9 nucleotides align to TRBD1. CDR3 length equals 15 residues. V lost 0 bases to trimming and J lost 6 bases; unmatched junction nucleotides: 3. Germline CDR1 reads SGHTA; CDR2 reads FQGNSA. The CDR3 bases are TGTGCCAGCAGCTTAGCGGGGACAGGGTTCAATGAGCAGTTCTTC. Protein: CASSLAGTGFNEQFF.

This chain uses TRBV7-9 with TRBJ2-7, with D tentatively TRBD2 (5 bases). V was clipped by 1 base and J by 3 bases, with 10 bases between them. Germline CDR1 SEHNR, CDR2 FQNEAQ (reference sequence). This CDR3 is 14 amino acids long. For the CDR3, the DNA is TGTGCCAGCAGCTTAGGGGGAGCTTTCTACGAGCAGTACTTC. Translation gives CASSLGGAFYEQYF.

V and J are TRBV5-4 and TRBJ1-5; tentatively, D is TRBD1 (5 bases). The CDR3 has 14 amino acids. V gave up 4 bases and J gave up 4 bases, with 12 bases separating them. The germline V gene has CDR1 SGHNT and CDR2 YYREEE (reference sequence). The CDR3 region has the DNA TGTGCCAGCAGCCGGGACGGGGGGAATCAGCCCCAGCATTTT. As protein: CASSRDGGNQPQHF.

This clone occurred once. The chain carries TRBV16 and TRBJ1-5; 7 bases agree with TRBD1. Germline V gene lookup returns CDR1 KGHSY and CDR2 FQNENV. This CDR3 has 16 amino acids. V lost 4 bases, J lost 5 bases, and 11 bases stayed unmatched. As DNA, the CDR3 is TGTGCCAGCAGCCGAATGGGACAGCTTTATGATCAGCCCCAGCATTTT. It codes for CASSRMGQLYDQPQHF.

V is TRBV7-2 and J is TRBJ2-5; the match to TRBD2 covers 8 bases. Trimming removed 0 bases from V and 4 bases from J; junction bases left unmatched: 4. CDR1 and CDR2 from the germline V gene are SGHTA and FQGNSA. This CDR3 region has 15 residues. Here the CDR3 DNA reads TGTGCCAGCAGCTTAGCCGGACTAGCCATAGAGACCCAGTACTTC. The encoded protein is CASSLAGLAIETQYF.

The rearrangement links TRBV5-1 to TRBJ2-1, with 9 nucleotides matching TRBD1. In germline, CDR1 is SGHRS, CDR2 YFSETQ. The V gene end was trimmed by 5 bases and the J gene end by 5 bases; junction bases not matched to a gene: 11. This CDR3 has 16 residues. The CDR3 bases are TGCGCCAGCAGGCTAGGGACAGGGAATGAAAACAATGAGCAGTTCTTC. Its translation: CASRLGTGNENNEQFF.

This sequence joins TRBV18 and TRBJ1-2; weak D call: TRBD1 (6 bases). With 4 bases removed from V and 8 bases from J, the gap between germline ends came to 17 bases. This CDR3 is 14 amino acids long. Germline V gene sequence: CDR1 KGHSH, CDR2 LQKENI. CDR3 nucleotides: TGTGCCAGCTCACACCCGACAGGTTTGAGGGGCTACACCTTC. The encoded protein is CASSHPTGLRGYTF.

The chain carries TRBV11-2 and TRBJ2-1, with TRBD2 identical over 9 bases. Germline CDR1 SGHAT, CDR2 FQNNGV. This CDR3 has 17 amino acids. J gave up 4 bases and V 0 bases, and 7 bases lay outside the gene matches. CDR3: CASSLDPREGPYNEQFF. As DNA, the CDR3 is TGTGCCAGCAGCTTAGATCCGCGGGAGGGCCCGTACAATGAGCAGTTCTTC.

The rearrangement links TRBV6-5 to TRBJ1-2; D unclear. The germline gives CDR1 MNHEY, CDR2 SVGAGI. The germline V and J ends were trimmed by 7 bases and 4 bases, with 19 bases remaining between them. This CDR3 comprises 15 residues. CDR3 in DNA: TGTGCCAGCATCCCGGGAGGAGCCAACCTCTATGGCTACACCTTC. Translating it yields CASIPGGANLYGYTF.

The chain is built from TRBV20-1 and TRBJ2-2; 7 bases line up with TRBD2. Trimming took 3 bases from V and 5 from J; bases not matched to a gene: 9. The CDR3 contains 15 residues. Germline CDR1 and CDR2: DFQATT and SNEGSKA (reference sequence). The CDR3 sequence: CSASLAGDATGELFF. The CDR3 DNA follows: TGCAGTGCTAGTCTTGCGGGGGATGCTACCGGGGAGCTGTTTTTT.

This chain links TRBV29-1 with TRBJ1-6; tentative D call: TRBD1 (5 bases). Germline V lookup: CDR1 SQVTM, CDR2 ANQGSEA. There are 13 residues in the CDR3. The germline V and J ends were trimmed by 6 bases and 1 base, with 7 bases remaining between them. CDR3 protein: CSVQGSYNSPLHF. CDR3 in DNA: TGCAGCGTGCAGGGATCCTATAATTCACCCCTCCACTTT.

V is TRBV7-2 and J is TRBJ1-6; TRBD1 is a possible D gene (5 bases). The CDR3 contains 15 residues. V gave up 4 bases and J gave up 5 bases, with 12 bases separating them. Germline V lookup: CDR1 SGHTA, CDR2 FQGNSA. The DNA of the CDR3 is TGTGCCAGCAGCTCTAGGCGGGGGAATAATTCACCCCTCCACTTT. Translation gives CASSSRRGNNSPLHF. Using reference TRBV7-2 and TRBJ1-6 for the parts outside the CDR3, the full variable domain is GAGVSQSPSNKVTEKGKDVELRCDPISGHTALYWYRQSLGQGLEFLIYFQGNSAPDKSGLPSDRFSAERTGGSVSTLTIQRTQQEDSAVYLCASSSRRGNNSPLHFGNGTRLTVT.

The chain has TRBV21-1 and TRBJ2-2; the table calls TRBD2, which could not be checked here. TRBV21-1 is annotated as a pseudogene. The CDR3 is made up of 15 amino acids. The CDR3 reads CASTPGLAGFGELFF. CDR3 nucleotides: TGTGCCAGCACCCCGGGACTAGCGGGGTTCGGGGAGCTGTTTTTT.

The chain couples TRBV7-9 to TRBJ1-2; D possibly corresponds to TRBD1 (6 bases). This CDR3 is built from 15 residues. The V end was cut by 1 base, the J end by 0 bases, with 9 bases between. Germline assignment: CDR1 SEHNR and CDR2 FQNEAQ (reference sequence). Here the CDR3 reads CASSLEGGTNYGYTF. Here the CDR3 DNA reads TGTGCCAGCAGCTTAGAGGGGGGGACTAACTATGGCTACACCTTC. The variable domain in full, completed from reference TRBV7-9 and TRBJ1-2, reads DTGVSQNPRHKITKRGQNVTFRCDPISEHNRLYWYRQTLGQGPEFLTYFQNEAQLEKSRLLSDRFSAERPKGSFSTLEIQRTEQGDSAMYLCASSLEGGTNYGYTFGSGTRLTVV.